This entry is about one TCR beta chain. The table came from immunoSEQ multiplex PCR; TCRdb's copy has only in-frame clones and leaves some out. The sample comprises approximately 35,000 clones, about nine tenths of which are singletons, and roughly 0.79% rests with the top ten. The data are from a study of T cells in narcolepsy. The CDR3 loop spans 15 amino acids. After removal of 5 bases from V and 5 bases from J, the junction contained 10 bases not matched to a gene. CDR1 and CDR2 from the germline V gene are LNHDA and SQIVND (reference sequence). This TCR was sampled from a human donor with narcolepsy. The chain carries TRBV19 and TRBJ1-1, with 8 bases matching TRBD1. Material: CD45RA- memory CD4+ T cells from PBMCs. CDR3 coding DNA: TGTGCCAGTAGTCCCCGGGACAGGCGAGAGACTGAAGCTTTCTTT. Protein product: CASSPRDRRETEAFF.